This T cell receptor (beta chain) appears in the sequencing data of a study of T-cell memory formation after mild COVID-19. In the study overall: In these data, TCR clusters were largely donor specific.

Losses at the gene ends were 3 bases for V and 1 base for J; bases not matched to a gene: 2. The CDR3 is made up of 16 amino acids. Germline V lookup: CDR1 KGHSH, CDR2 LQKENI. Study findings and constraints: The main location of contracting CD4+ clones was CM and EM, and that of contracting CD8+ clones was EMRA. Day 15 to 85 contracting clones showed balanced CD4/CD8; later expanders leaned CD4+. Some responding clones appeared in pre-infection memory, suggesting cross-reactive memory joined.

This clonotype was seen a few times. Antigen unknown. MiXCR, run by TCRdb on the 5' RACE reads, gives a single entry per CDR3 protein. The sample lists fewer than 200,000 distinct CDR3 sequences, 10% to 15% occurring once. V is TRBV18 and J is TRBJ2-3; 12 nucleotides line up with TRBD2. The clonotype originates from a young man who had mild COVID-19 (a few samples of this study predate the infection). Cell type and time point are not known. The specimen sequenced was PBMCs or a T cell subset sorted from them (not recorded which). For the CDR3, the DNA is TGTGCCAGCTCACCCCCTAGCGGGGGGGGCACAGATACGCAGTATTTT. Encoded protein: CASSPPSGGGTDTQYF.